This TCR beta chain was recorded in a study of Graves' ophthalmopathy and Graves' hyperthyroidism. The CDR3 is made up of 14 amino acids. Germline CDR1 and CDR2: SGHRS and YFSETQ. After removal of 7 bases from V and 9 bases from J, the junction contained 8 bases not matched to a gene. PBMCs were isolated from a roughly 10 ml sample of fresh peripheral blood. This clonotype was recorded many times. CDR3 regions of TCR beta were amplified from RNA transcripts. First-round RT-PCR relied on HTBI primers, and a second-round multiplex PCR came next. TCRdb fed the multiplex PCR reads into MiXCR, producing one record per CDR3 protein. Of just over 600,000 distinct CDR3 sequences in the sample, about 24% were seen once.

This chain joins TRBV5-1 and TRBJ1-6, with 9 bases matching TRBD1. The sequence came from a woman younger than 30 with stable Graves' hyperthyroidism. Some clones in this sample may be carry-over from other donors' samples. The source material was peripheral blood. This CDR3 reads CASRTGTGSSPLHF. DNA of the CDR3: TGCGCCAGCCGAACCGGGACAGGGTCTTCACCCCTCCACTTT.